This is a list of T cell receptor beta chains from one sample in a study of blood T cell repertoires in COVID-19. The data were produced by immunoSEQ multiplex PCR, yet TCRdb's version contains in-frame clones alone and is incomplete. The sample lists 380,000 or so clones, around 90% seen once, with approximately 2.1% in the top ten. Sequencing was carried out using PBMCs or T cells enriched from blood (not recorded which). These receptors all stem from a woman in her thirties or forties with acute COVID-19. Each CDR3 is given with its conserved first and last residue. A D gene is named only where the DNA matches it firmly. Rows give clone size only sometimes, using once, few, many, or a class for an expanded clone.

j_gene,v_gene,len,d_gene,abundance,CDR3nt,CDR3aa
TRBJ2-5,TRBV12-3/TRBV12-4,13,TRBD2,.,TGTGCCAGCAGGCTAGCGGGGGTTGAGACCCAGTACTTC,CASRLAGVETQYF
TRBJ2-5,TRBV4-2,13,.,.,TGTGCCAGCAGCCAAGTAAGGGGGGAGACCCAGTACTTC,CASSQVRGETQYF
TRBJ2-1,TRBV5-1,15,TRBD1,.,TGCGCCAGCAGCGAGGGGACAGGGGAGAACGATGAGCAGTTCTTC,CASSEGTGENDEQFF
TRBJ2-2,TRBV5-1,16,TRBD1,.,TGCGCCAGCAGCCCCGGGACAGGGACTTTTGCCGGGGAGCTGTTTTTT,CASSPGTGTFAGELFF
TRBJ2-6,TRBV24-1,12,.,.,TGTGCCACCGGAGCTGGGGCCAACGTCCTGACTTTC,CATGAGANVLTF
TRBJ1-2,TRBV27,17,.,.,TGTGCCAGCCGAAAAGGCGGAAATTTGTGGGCTAACTATGGCTACACCTTC,CASRKGGNLWANYGYTF
TRBJ1-1,TRBV3-1/TRBV3-2,11,TRBD1,.,TGTGCCAGCGGAGGACAGGGTGAAGCTTTCTTT,CASGGQGEAFF
TRBJ2-6,TRBV9,13,.,.,TGTGCCAGCAGCCCCACACCGGCCAACGTCCTGACTTTC,CASSPTPANVLTF
TRBJ2-5,TRBV19,14,.,.,TGTGCCAGTAGTATAACGGGGGGCCTGGGGGCCCAGTACTTC,CASSITGGLGAQYF
TRBJ2-1,TRBV7-9,15,.,few,TGTGCCAGCAGCTTCGGGCAGGGTGTAATCAATGAGCAGTTCTTC,CASSFGQGVINEQFF
TRBJ1-1,TRBV2,13,TRBD1,.,TGTGCCAGCAGTTGGACAGGGGACACTGAAGCTTTCTTT,CASSWTGDTEAFF